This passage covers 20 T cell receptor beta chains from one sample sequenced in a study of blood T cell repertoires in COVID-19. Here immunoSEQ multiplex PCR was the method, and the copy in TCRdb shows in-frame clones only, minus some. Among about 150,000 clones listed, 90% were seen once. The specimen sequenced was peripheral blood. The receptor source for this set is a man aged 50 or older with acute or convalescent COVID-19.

The CDR3 sequence: CASSPSSGGYEQYV. DNA of the CDR3: TGTGCCAGCTCACCGAGTTCGGGGGGATACGAGCAGTACGTC. The gene calls are TRBV18 and TRBJ2-7; 7 bases are a match to TRBD2. The CDR3 spans 14 residues. Germline CDR1 and CDR2: KGHSH and LQKENI. V lost 3 bases to trimming and J lost 4 bases; unmatched junction nucleotides: 6.

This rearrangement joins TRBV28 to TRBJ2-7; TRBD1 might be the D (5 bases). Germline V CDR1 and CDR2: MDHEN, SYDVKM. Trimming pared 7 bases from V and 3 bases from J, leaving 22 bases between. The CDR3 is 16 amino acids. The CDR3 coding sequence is TGTGCCAGCACCCCGGGCAGGACAAACCGAGTCTACGAGCAGTACGTC. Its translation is CASTPGRTNRVYEQYV.

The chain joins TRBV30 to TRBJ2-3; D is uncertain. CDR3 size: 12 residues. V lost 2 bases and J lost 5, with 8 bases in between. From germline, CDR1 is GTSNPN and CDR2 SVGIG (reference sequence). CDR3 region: CAWSPRLDTQYF. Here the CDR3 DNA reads TGTGCCTGGAGTCCTCGGTTAGATACGCAGTATTTT.

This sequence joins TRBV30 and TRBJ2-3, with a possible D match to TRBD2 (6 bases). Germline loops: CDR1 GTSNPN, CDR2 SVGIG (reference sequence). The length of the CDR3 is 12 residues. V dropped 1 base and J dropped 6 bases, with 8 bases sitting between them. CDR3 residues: CAWSAGGDTQYF. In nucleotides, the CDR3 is TGTGCCTGGAGTGCTGGGGGGGATACGCAGTATTTT.

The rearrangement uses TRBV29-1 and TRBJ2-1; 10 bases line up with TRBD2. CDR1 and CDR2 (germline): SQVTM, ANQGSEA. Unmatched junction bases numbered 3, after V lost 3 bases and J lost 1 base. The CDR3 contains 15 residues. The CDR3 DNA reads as TGCAGCGTTGAGGGTAGCGGGAGGTCCTACAATGAGCAGTTCTTC. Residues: CSVEGSGRSYNEQFF.

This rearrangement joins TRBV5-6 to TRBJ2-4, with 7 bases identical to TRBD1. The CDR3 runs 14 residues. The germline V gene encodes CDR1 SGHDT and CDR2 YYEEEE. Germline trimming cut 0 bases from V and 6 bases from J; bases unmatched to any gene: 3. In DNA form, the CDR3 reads TGTGCCAGCAGCTTGGGGACAGGCGTAAACATTCAGTACTTC. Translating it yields CASSLGTGVNIQYF.

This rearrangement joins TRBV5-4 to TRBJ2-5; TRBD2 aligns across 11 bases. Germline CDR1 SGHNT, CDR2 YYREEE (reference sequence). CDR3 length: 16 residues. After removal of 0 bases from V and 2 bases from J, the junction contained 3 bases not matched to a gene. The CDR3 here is CASSLGGLAAQETQYF. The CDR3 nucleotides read TGTGCCAGCAGCTTGGGGGGACTAGCGGCTCAAGAGACCCAGTACTTC.

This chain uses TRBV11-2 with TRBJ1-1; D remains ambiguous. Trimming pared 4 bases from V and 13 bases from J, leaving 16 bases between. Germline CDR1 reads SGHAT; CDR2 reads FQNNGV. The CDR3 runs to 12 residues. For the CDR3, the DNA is TGTGCCAGCAGCTACGACACCAGGCCTAATTTCTTT. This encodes CASSYDTRPNFF.

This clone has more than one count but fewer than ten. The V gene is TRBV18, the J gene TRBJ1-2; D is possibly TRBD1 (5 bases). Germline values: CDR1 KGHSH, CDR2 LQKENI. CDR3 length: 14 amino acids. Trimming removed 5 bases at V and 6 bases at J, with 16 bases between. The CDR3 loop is CASSSYQGGDGYTF. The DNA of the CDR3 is TGTGCCAGCTCATCATATCAGGGAGGCGATGGCTACACCTTC.

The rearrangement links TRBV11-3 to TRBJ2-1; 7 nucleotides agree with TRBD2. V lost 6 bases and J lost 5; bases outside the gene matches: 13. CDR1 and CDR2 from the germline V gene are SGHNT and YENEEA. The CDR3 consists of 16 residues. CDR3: CASSPDGPSGHNEQFF. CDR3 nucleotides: TGTGCCAGCAGTCCCGATGGGCCTAGCGGCCACAATGAGCAGTTCTTC.

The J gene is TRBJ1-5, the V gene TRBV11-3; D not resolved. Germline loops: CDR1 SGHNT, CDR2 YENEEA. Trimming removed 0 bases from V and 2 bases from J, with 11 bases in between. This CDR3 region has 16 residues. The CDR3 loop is CASSLDYSGGNQPQHF. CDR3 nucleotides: TGTGCCAGCAGCTTAGACTACTCGGGAGGCAATCAGCCCCAGCATTTT.

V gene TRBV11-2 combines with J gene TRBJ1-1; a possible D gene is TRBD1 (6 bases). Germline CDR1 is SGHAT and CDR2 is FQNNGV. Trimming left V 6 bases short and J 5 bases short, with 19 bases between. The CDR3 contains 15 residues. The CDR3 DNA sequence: TGTGCCAGCAGGGAAATCAGGGGATGGGAAACTGAAGCTTTCTTT. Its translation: CASREIRGWETEAFF. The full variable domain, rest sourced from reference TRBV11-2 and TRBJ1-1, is EAGVAQSPRYKIIEKRQSVAFWCNPISGHATLYWYQQILGQGPKLLIQFQNNGVVDDSQLPKDRFSAERLKGVDSTLKIQPAKLEDSAVYLCASREIRGWETEAFFGQGTRLTVV.

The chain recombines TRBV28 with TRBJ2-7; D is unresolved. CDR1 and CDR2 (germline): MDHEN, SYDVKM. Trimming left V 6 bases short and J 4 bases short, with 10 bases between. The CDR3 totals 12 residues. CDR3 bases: TGTGCCAGCAGCCAAATCAGGTACGAGCAGTACTTC. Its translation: CASSQIRYEQYF.

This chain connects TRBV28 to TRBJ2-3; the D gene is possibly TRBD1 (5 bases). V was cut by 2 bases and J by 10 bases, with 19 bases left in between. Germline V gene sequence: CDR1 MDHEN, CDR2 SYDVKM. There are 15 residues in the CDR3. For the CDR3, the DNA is TGTGCCAGCAGTTTAGCCCAGTTCCCAGGGAATGCGCAGTATTTT. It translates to CASSLAQFPGNAQYF.

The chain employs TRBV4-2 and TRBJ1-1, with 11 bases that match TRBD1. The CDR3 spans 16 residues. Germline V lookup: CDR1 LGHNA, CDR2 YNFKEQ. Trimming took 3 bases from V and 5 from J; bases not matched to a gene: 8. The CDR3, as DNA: TGTGCCAGCAGCCAGCAACCCCGGGACAGGGGGACTGAAGCTTTCTTT. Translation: CASSQQPRDRGTEAFF.

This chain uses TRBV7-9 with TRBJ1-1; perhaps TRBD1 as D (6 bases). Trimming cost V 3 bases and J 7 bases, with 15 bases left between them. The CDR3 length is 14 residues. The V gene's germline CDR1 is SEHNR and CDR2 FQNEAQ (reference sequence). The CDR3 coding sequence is TGTGCCAGCAGCTTGGAGCCCTTGGGACATGAAGCTTTCTTT. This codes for CASSLEPLGHEAFF. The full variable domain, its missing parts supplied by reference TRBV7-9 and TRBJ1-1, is DTGVSQNPRHKITKRGQNVTFRCDPISEHNRLYWYRQTLGQGPEFLTYFQNEAQLEKSRLLSDRFSAERPKGSFSTLEIQRTEQGDSAMYLCASSLEPLGHEAFFGQGTRLTVV.

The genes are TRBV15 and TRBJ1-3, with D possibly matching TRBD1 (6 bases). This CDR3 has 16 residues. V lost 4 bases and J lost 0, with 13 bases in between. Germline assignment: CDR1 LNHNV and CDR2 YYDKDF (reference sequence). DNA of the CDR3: TGTGCCACCAGCACAATAGAACAGGGCTCTGGAAACACCATATATTTT. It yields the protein CATSTIEQGSGNTIYF.

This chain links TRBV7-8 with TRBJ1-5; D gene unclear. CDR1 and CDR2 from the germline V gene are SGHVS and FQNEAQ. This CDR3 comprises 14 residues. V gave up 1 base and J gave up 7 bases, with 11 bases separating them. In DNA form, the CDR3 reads TGTGCCAGCAGCTTAGGGCAGTTCGGGCAGCCCCAGCATTTT. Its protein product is CASSLGQFGQPQHF.

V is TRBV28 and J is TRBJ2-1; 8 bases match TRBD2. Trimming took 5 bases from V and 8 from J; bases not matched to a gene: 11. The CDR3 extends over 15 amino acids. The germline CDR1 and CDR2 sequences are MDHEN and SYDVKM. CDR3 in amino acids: CASSRSRASGYEQFF. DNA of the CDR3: TGTGCCAGCAGTCGATCCCGGGCTAGCGGGTATGAGCAGTTCTTC.

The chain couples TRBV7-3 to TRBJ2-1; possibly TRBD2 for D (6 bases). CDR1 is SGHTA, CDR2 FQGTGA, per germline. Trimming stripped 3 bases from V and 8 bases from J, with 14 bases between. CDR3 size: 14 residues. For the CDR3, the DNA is TGTGCCAGCAGCTTTACGGGAGTCAAGGATGAGCAGTTCTTC. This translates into CASSFTGVKDEQFF.